This T cell receptor (beta chain) comes out of a study of brain T cells in children with intractable seizures. Sequencing was limited to surgery cases with top T cell transcript signatures in brain tissue. Only in-frame clones appear in the TCRdb table, and some are missing; sequencing was by immunoSEQ multiplex PCR. The data hold 75,000 to 80,000 clones, with under 95% observed a single time. There are 16 residues in the CDR3. The germline V gene encodes CDR1 SGHDT and CDR2 YYEEEE. The V and J ends lost 3 bases and 6 bases, in that order; junction bases with no gene match: 11. The source is a boy under two years old with tuberous sclerosis and intractable seizures. V and J are TRBV5-6 and TRBJ2-5, with 10 bases that match TRBD1. The sequenced sample was peripheral blood, obtained at surgery. This chain's CDR3 is CASSSIRDRGSKTQYF. CDR3 in DNA: TGTGCCAGCAGCTCCATCCGGGACAGGGGTTCGAAGACCCAGTACTTC. The whole variable domain, remainder taken from reference TRBV5-6 and TRBJ2-5, is DAGVTQSPTHLIKTRGQQVTLRCSPKSGHDTVSWYQQALGQGPQFIFQYYEEEERQRGNFPDRFSGHQFPNYSSELNVNALLLGDSALYLCASSSIRDRGSKTQYFGPGTRLLVL.